The subject of this entry is one T cell receptor beta chain. The antigen remains unidentified. Investigators took about 9.1 milliliters of peripheral blood from every donor. The V end was cut by 8 bases, the J end by 3 bases, with 19 bases between. This CDR3 comprises 15 residues. CDR1 is DFQATT, CDR2 SNEGSKA, per germline (reference sequence). It was with a sample-barcoded 5' primer and a J-beta primer mix that a second PCR of about 6 to 12 cycles was run. Each cDNA molecule received a tag from a template-switch adaptor that had 12 random nucleotides. Via MiXCR, TCRdb re-called the 5' RACE reads, giving one row per CDR3 protein. There are 700,000 to 1,000,000 distinct CDR3 sequences in the sample; roughly 44% occur only once, and 15% to 25% lies in the top ten. The entry originates in a study of blood T cells in healthy people across ages. Study summary: Capture via template switching afforded approximately one barcoded beta molecule per two T cells.

Whole-study results and caveats: Diversity was higher, and naive CD4+ cells more numerous, in long-lived donors than in aged donors.

This TCR was sampled from a man aged 55-75 years in good health. The genes are TRBV20-1 and TRBJ2-2, with a tentative D call TRBD1 (6 bases). Material: blood. CDR3 region: CSCHWQGMDTGELFF. The CDR3 bases are TGCAGTTGCCACTGGCAGGGGATGGACACCGGGGAGCTGTTTTTT.